This T cell receptor (beta chain) originates from a study of cytotoxic CD8 clonotypes in ibrutinib-treated CLL. The repertoire was sequenced with immunoSEQ multiplex PCR; TCRdb's copy has only in-frame clones and lacks some. The sample has about 300,000 clones; 60% to 80% are singletons. This CDR3 comprises 15 residues. Germline assignment: CDR1 SGDLS and CDR2 YYNGEE. After removal of 5 bases from V and 4 bases from J, the junction contained 10 bases not matched to a gene. The genes are TRBV9 and TRBJ1-2; TRBD1 matches at 8 bases. This specimen consisted of PBMCs, obtained after 36 months of ibrutinib treatment. This clonotype was obtained from a human donor with chronic lymphocytic leukemia. The CDR3 spells CASSGRKTGAYGYTF. The CDR3 DNA sequence: TGTGCCAGCAGTGGTAGGAAGACAGGGGCCTATGGCTACACCTTC.